A single sample gave rise to the 9 T cell receptor beta chains below, sequenced in a study of T cells in Graves' hyperthyroidism and ophthalmopathy (dated by TCRdb to the late 2010s). The protocol used for the library was multiplex PCR. TCRdb records Illumina HiSeq 2000 as the sequencer. TCR beta CDR3 regions were amplified from RNA transcripts. The first round of RT-PCR for the TCR CDR3 was performed with the HTBI primer set and the Qiagen OneStep RT-PCR kit. TCRdb reanalyzed the raw reads on its own, using fastp at Q25 for trimming and MiXCR for clone calling, and kept in-frame beta chains. Rows merge per CDR3 protein into single entries with the most common DNA and genes. The sample contains around 200,000 distinct CDR3 sequences, approximately 16% of them found a single time. The ten biggest clones cover about 41% of the sample. The sample consisted of blood. Source of these receptors: a man in his forties or fifties with Graves' hyperthyroidism.

This clonotype was observed many times. The rearrangement joins TRBV29-1 to TRBJ2-1, with 8 nucleotides matching TRBD1. The CDR3 covers 12 residues. CDR1 SQVTM and CDR2 ANQGSEA come from the germline V gene. The trim removed 6 bases at V and 9 bases at J, leaving 7 bases unmatched. For the CDR3, the DNA is TGCAGCGTCCACAGGGGGTCCGGTGAGCAGTTCTTC. Residues: CSVHRGSGEQFF.

The V call is TRBV14, the J call TRBJ1-4; D not resolved. The CDR3 spans 13 residues. Trimming left V 4 bases short and J 3 bases short, with 6 bases between. CDR1 SGHDN and CDR2 FVKESK come from the germline V gene. The CDR3 spells CASSPHPNEKLFF. For the CDR3, the DNA is TGTGCCAGCAGCCCCCACCCTAATGAAAAACTGTTTTTT.

This clonotype was seen at least ten times. The J gene is TRBJ2-5, the V gene TRBV5-1; TRBD2 agrees at 7 bases. V was pared by 1 base and J by 2 bases, with 5 bases of the junction left unmatched. Germline V lookup: CDR1 SGHRS, CDR2 YFSETQ. The CDR3 runs to 15 residues. CDR3: CASSLPGTNQETQYF. Written as DNA, the CDR3 is TGCGCCAGCAGCTTGCCGGGGACTAATCAAGAGACCCAGTACTTC.

This clonotype was counted only a few times. V is TRBV9 and J is TRBJ2-7; possible D gene TRBD2, 5 bases. The CDR3 is 13 amino acids. The ends were cut back, 3 bases at V and 4 bases at J, with 11 bases in the middle. Germline V gives CDR1 SGDLS, CDR2 YYNGEE. The chain's CDR3 is CASSARGGYEQYF. The CDR3 DNA is TGTGCCAGCAGCGCCAGAGGCGGGTACGAGCAGTACTTC.

This clonotype showed up many times. The rearrangement joins TRBV7-2 to TRBJ2-3; D unclear. The V end was cut by 0 bases, the J end by 0 bases, with 7 bases between. Looked up from germline, CDR1 is SGHTA and CDR2 is FQGNSA. The CDR3 consists of 15 residues. In DNA, the CDR3 is TGTGCCAGCAGCTTAGCGGGGATAAGCACAGATACGCAGTATTTT. The encoded protein is CASSLAGISTDTQYF.

This clonotype was seen repeatedly, ten times or more. The V gene is TRBV18, the J gene TRBJ1-1; a weak D match, TRBD1 (6 bases). V was clipped by 8 bases and J by 3 bases, with 16 bases between them. This CDR3 is built from 14 residues. The germline V gene encodes CDR1 KGHSH and CDR2 LQKENI. CDR3 DNA sequence: TGTGCCAGCCTCCGGGGGGCTGGCGACACTGAAGCTTTCTTT. This codes for CASLRGAGDTEAFF. The whole variable domain, remainder taken from reference TRBV18 and TRBJ1-1, is NAGVMQNPRHLVRRRGQEARLRCSPMKGHSHVYWYRQLPEEGLKFMVYLQKENIIDESGMPKERFSAEFPKEGPSILRIQQVVRGDSAAYFCASLRGAGDTEAFFGQGTRLTVV.

The chain couples TRBV10-2 to TRBJ2-5; TRBD2 agrees at 8 bases. Germline V gene data show CDR1 as WSHSY and CDR2 as SAAADI. This CDR3 is 13 amino acids long. Germline trimming cut 6 bases from V and 5 bases from J; bases unmatched to any gene: 5. The chain's CDR3 is CASRRAGEETQYF. Here the CDR3 DNA reads TGCGCCAGCAGGAGAGCGGGGGAGGAGACCCAGTACTTC.

This clonotype was seen only a few times. This CDR3 is CASSRAGDTEAFF. The CDR3 bases are TGTGCCAGCAGCCGGGCAGGTGACACTGAAGCTTTCTTT. The J gene is TRBJ1-1, the V gene TRBV5-5; no firm D call. Trimming pared 4 bases from V and 3 bases from J, leaving 10 bases between. Per germline, CDR1 SGHKS and CDR2 YYEKEE (reference sequence). The CDR3 runs 13 residues.

This clonotype came up a few times. A read error may explain this, as a much larger clone is one base away. The rearrangement uses TRBV29-1 and TRBJ1-2; D gene ambiguous. Trimming stripped 7 bases from V and 4 bases from J, with 13 bases between. The CDR3 sequence is 12 residues long. Germline V gives CDR1 SQVTM, CDR2 ANQGSEA. The CDR3 DNA reads TGCAGCGCCAGAGACGGAGCCTATGGCTACACCTTC. It is translated as CSARDGAYGYTF.